The rows below give T cell receptor beta chains drawn from one sample of a study of blood T cells in healthy people across ages. TCRdb re-called the 5' RACE reads through MiXCR, storing one row per CDR3 protein. The table includes about 2 million distinct CDR3 sequences, 40% to 55% detected once. Sequenced: blood. The receptor set was obtained from a woman aged 40 to 49 in good health. Each CDR3 is given with its conserved first and last residue.

v_call: TRBV7-2; cdr3_aa: CASSLVRDIQYF
v_call: TRBV5-1; cdr3_aa: CASRFTGIEEQFF
v_call: TRBV6-6; cdr3_aa: CASSLRQGEKLFF
v_call: TRBV7-9; cdr3_aa: CASSAATRDEQYF
v_call: TRBV12-3/TRBV12-4; cdr3_aa: CASSLASGTSGGQATIDEQFF
v_call: TRBV28; cdr3_aa: CASRHLPSTDTQYF
v_call: TRBV20-1; cdr3_aa: CSANRVTDTQYF
v_call: TRBV4-3; cdr3_aa: CASSQETGGGGYEQYF
v_call: TRBV28; cdr3_aa: CATFGANYGYTF
v_call: TRBV7-2; cdr3_aa: CASSSTGALREKLFF
v_call: TRBV5-1; cdr3_aa: CASSFEATVGYTF
v_call: TRBV9; cdr3_aa: CASSVGAQQGLYGYTF
v_call: TRBV7-8; cdr3_aa: CASSFLVALAVYEQYF
v_call: TRBV9; cdr3_aa: CASSVGREGGAPVETQYF
v_call: TRBV10-3; cdr3_aa: CAIRGGDYEQYF
v_call: TRBV7-7; cdr3_aa: CASSAGQTNEQFF
v_call: TRBV2; cdr3_aa: CASSELAYNEQYF
v_call: TRBV28; cdr3_aa: CASTLRGDYRGTQYF
v_call: TRBV9; cdr3_aa: CASSVASGCEQYF
v_call: TRBV5-1; cdr3_aa: CASQDGGPETQYF
v_call: TRBV6-2/TRBV6-3; cdr3_aa: CASRPTRGEGQPQHF